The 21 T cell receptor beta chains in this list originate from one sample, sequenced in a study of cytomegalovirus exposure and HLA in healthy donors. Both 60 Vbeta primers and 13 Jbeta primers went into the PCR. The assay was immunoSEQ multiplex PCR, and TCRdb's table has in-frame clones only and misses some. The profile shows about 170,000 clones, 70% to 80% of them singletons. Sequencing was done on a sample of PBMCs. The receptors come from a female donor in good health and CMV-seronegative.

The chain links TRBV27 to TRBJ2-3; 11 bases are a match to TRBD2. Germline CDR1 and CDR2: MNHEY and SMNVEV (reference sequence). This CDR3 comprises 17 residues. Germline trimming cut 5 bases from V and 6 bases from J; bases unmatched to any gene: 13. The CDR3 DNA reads TGTGCCAGCAGTAGAGAAGGGACTAGCGGCTGGCCGGATACGCAGTATTTT. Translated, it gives CASSREGTSGWPDTQYF.

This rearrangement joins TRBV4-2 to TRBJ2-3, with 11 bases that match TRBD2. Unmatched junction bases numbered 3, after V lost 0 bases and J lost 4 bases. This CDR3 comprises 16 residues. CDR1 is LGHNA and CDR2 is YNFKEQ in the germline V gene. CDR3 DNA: TGTGCCAGCAGCCAAGAGGCTAGCGGGGGGTCAGATACGCAGTATTTT. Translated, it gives CASSQEASGGSDTQYF.

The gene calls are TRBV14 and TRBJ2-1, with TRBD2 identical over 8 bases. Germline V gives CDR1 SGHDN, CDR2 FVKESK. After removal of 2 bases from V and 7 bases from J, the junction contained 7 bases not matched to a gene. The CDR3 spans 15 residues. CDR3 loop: CASSQIAGRVNEQFF. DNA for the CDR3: TGTGCCAGCAGCCAAATAGCGGGAAGGGTGAATGAGCAGTTCTTC.

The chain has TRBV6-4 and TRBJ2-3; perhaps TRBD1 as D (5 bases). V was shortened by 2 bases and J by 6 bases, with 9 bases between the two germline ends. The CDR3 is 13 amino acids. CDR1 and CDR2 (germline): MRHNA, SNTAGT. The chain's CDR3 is CASSDQGKDTQYF. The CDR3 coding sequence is TGTGCCAGCAGTGACCAGGGCAAGGATACGCAGTATTTT.

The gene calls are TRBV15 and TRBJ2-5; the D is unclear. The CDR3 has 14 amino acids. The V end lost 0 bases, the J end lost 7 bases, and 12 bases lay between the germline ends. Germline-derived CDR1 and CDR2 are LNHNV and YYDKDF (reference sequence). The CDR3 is CATSRDKTVGTQYF. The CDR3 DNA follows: TGTGCCACCAGCAGAGATAAGACTGTAGGGACCCAGTACTTC. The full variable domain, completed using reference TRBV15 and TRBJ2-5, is DAMVIQNPRYQVTQFGKPVTLSCSQTLNHNVMYWYQQKSSQAPKLLFHYYDKDFNNEADTPDNFQSRRPNTSFCFLDIRSPGLGDTAMYLCATSRDKTVGTQYFGPGTRLLVL.

The CDR3 DNA sequence: TGTGCCAGCAGCAGCCTGGGAGGGGAGGGGAGCTATGGCTACACCTTC. Protein product: CASSSLGGEGSYGYTF. The chain combines TRBV27 with TRBJ1-2, with D maybe TRBD1 (5 bases). This CDR3 has 16 residues. Germline CDR1 is MNHEY and CDR2 is SMNVEV (reference sequence). The V end was cut by 6 bases, the J end by 4 bases, with 21 bases between.

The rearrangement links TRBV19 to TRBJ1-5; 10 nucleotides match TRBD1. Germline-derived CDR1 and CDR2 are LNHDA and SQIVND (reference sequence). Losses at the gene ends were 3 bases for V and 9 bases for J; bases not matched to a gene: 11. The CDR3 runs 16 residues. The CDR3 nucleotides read TGTGCCAGTAGTATCGGGACAGGGGTTGGCTTAGGGCCCCAGCATTTT. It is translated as CASSIGTGVGLGPQHF. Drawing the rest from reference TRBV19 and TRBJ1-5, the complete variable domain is DGGITQSPKYLFRKEGQNVTLSCEQNLNHDAMYWYRQDPGQGLRLIYYSQIVNDFQKGDIAEGYSVSREKKESFPLTVTSAQKNPTAFYLCASSIGTGVGLGPQHFGDGTRLSIL.

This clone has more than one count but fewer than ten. The DNA for the CDR3 is TGTGCCAGCAGTGGACTAGCGGGAGCCTCCGATACGCAGTATTTT. Translation gives CASSGLAGASDTQYF. This chain uses TRBV6-4 with TRBJ2-3; 12 positions agree with TRBD2. CDR3 size: 15 residues. Germline CDR1 and CDR2: MRHNA and SNTAGT. Losses at the gene ends were 4 bases for V and 6 bases for J; bases not matched to a gene: 5.

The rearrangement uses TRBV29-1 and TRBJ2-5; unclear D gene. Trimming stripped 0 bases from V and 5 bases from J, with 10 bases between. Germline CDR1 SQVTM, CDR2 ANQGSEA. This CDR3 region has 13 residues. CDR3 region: CSVEEQSRETQYF. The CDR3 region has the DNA TGCAGCGTTGAAGAACAGTCTCGTGAGACCCAGTACTTC.

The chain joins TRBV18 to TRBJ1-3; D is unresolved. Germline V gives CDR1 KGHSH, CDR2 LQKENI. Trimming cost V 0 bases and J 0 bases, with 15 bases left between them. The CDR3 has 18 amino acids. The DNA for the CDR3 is TGTGCCAGCTCACCACCGTCCGGGGTTTCGACCTCTGGAAACACCATATATTTT. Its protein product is CASSPPSGVSTSGNTIYF. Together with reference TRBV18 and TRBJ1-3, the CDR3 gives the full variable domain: NAGVMQNPRHLVRRRGQEARLRCSPMKGHSHVYWYRQLPEEGLKFMVYLQKENIIDESGMPKERFSAEFPKEGPSILRIQQVVRGDSAAYFCASSPPSGVSTSGNTIYFGEGSWLTVV.

This chain's CDR3 is CASSSFEPQHF. The CDR3 DNA reads TGTGCCAGCAGCTCCTTTGAGCCCCAGCATTTT. This chain links TRBV7-3 with TRBJ1-5, with no clear D. From germline, CDR1 is SGHTA and CDR2 FQGTGA. The CDR3 is made up of 11 amino acids. V was clipped by 4 bases and J by 8 bases, with 6 bases between them.

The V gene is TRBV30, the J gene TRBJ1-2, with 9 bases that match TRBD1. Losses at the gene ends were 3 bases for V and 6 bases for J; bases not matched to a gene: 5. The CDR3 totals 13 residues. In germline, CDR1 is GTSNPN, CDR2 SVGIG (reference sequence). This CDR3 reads CAWSDTGGHGYTF. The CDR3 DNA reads TGTGCCTGGAGCGACACAGGGGGCCATGGCTACACCTTC.

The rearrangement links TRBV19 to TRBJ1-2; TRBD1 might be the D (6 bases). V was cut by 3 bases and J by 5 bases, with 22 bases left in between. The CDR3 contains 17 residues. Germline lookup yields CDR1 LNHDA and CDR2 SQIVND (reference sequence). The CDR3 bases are TGTGCCAGTAGTATCTACCCCGGTAGGGGGTTCCTTTATGGCTACACCTTC. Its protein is CASSIYPGRGFLYGYTF.

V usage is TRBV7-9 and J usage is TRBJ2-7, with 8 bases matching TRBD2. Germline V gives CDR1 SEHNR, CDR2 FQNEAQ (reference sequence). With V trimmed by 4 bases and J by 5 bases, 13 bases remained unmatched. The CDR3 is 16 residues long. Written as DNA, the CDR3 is TGTGCCAGCAGCTCAGCGAGGCCCACCGGGGGGGACGAGCAGTACTTC. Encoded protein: CASSSARPTGGDEQYF.

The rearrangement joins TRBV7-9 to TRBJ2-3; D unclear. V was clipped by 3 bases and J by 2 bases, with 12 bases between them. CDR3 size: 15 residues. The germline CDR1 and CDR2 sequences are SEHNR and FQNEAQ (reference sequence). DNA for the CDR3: TGTGCCAGCAGCTTGTTAGCTATCCTCACAGATACGCAGTATTTT. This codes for CASSLLAILTDTQYF. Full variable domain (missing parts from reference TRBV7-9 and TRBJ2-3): DTGVSQNPRHKITKRGQNVTFRCDPISEHNRLYWYRQTLGQGPEFLTYFQNEAQLEKSRLLSDRFSAERPKGSFSTLEIQRTEQGDSAMYLCASSLLAILTDTQYFGPGTRLTVL.

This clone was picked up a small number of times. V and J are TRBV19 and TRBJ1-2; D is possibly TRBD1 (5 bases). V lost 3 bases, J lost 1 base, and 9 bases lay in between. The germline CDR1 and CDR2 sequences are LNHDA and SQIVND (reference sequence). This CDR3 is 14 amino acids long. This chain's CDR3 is CASSMAGFNYGYTF. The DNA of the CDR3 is TGTGCCAGTAGTATGGCAGGGTTTAACTATGGCTACACCTTC.

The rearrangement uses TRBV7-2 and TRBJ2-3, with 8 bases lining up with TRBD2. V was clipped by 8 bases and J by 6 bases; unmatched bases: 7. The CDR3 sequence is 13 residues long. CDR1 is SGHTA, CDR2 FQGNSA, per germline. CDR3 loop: CASQRERADTQYF. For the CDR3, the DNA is TGTGCCAGCCAGCGGGAGAGGGCCGATACGCAGTATTTT.

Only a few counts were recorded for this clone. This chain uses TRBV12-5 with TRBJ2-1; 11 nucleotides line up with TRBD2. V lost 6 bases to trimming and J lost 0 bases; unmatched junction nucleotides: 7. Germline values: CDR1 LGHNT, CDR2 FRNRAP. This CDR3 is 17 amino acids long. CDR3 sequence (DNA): TGTGCTAGTGGACAAGGGACTAGCGGTAGCTCCTACAATGAGCAGTTCTTC. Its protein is CASGQGTSGSSYNEQFF. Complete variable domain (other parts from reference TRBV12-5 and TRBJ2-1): DARVTQTPRHKVTEMGQEVTMRCQPILGHNTVFWYRQTMMQGLELLAYFRNRAPLDDSGMPKDRFSAEMPDATLATLKIQPSEPRDSAVYFCASGQGTSGSSYNEQFFGPGTRLTVL.

CDR3 sequence: CASSLYMTNYGYTF. The CDR3 DNA reads TGTGCCAGCAGTCTTTACATGACTAACTATGGCTACACCTTC. The chain combines TRBV2 with TRBJ1-2, with D unclear. Deletions cut 5 bases from V and 0 bases from J, with 10 bases between. CDR3 length: 14 amino acids. CDR1 is SNHLY, CDR2 FYNNEI, per germline.

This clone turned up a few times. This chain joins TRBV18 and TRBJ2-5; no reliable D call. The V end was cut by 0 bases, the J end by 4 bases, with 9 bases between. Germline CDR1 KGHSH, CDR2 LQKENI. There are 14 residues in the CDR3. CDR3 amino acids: CASSPPNSIETQYF. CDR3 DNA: TGTGCCAGCTCACCACCGAACTCGATAGAGACCCAGTACTTC.

CDR3 protein: CASSLDRGTEAFF. As DNA, the CDR3 is TGTGCCAGCAGTTTGGACAGGGGGACTGAAGCTTTCTTT. The genes are TRBV6-4 and TRBJ1-1; 10 bases are shared with TRBD1. V shed 5 bases and J 5 bases; nucleotides not matched to a gene: 2. Per the germline V gene, CDR1 is MRHNA and CDR2 is SNTAGT. The CDR3 is 13 residues long.